These T cell receptor beta chains were read from a single sample in a study of beta chain features in type 1 diabetes. The protocol was immunoSEQ multiplex PCR, while the TCRdb copy is restricted to in-frame clones and leaves out a portion. The sample has about 340,000 clones; around 8.5% are singletons. What was sequenced was central memory CD4+ T cells from blood. The origin of the receptors is a man between 25 and 39 years old with type 1 diabetes. The CDR3 runs from the conserved cysteine through the conserved F or W. Each record gives: D gene, clone size, V gene, J gene, CDR3 length, CDR3 protein, CDR3 DNA. The D gene is left open where the match is weak. Size values are once, few and many counts, or a class for expanded clones, and some rows have none.

D: NA; size: few; V: TRBV10-1; J: TRBJ1-2; length: 9; CDR3: CASTQSYTF; DNA: TGCGCCAGCACCCAGTCCTACACCTTC
D: NA; size: NA; V: TRBV19; J: TRBJ2-3; length: 15; CDR3: CASSIRGGGTDTQYF; DNA: TGTGCCAGTAGTATCCGGGGAGGAGGTACAGATACGCAGTATTTT
D: NA; size: NA; V: TRBV7-9; J: TRBJ2-6; length: 15; CDR3: CASSRRVSGANVLTF; DNA: TGTGCCAGCAGCCGCAGGGTCTCTGGGGCCAACGTCCTGACTTTC
D: TRBD1; size: NA; V: TRBV27; J: TRBJ1-1; length: 14; CDR3: CASSRDRSRTEAFF; DNA: TGTGCCAGCAGTAGGGACAGGTCTCGAACTGAAGCTTTCTTT
D: NA; size: NA; V: TRBV7-9; J: TRBJ2-5; length: 13; CDR3: CASSPKGEETQYF; DNA: TGTGCCAGCAGCCCCAAAGGAGAAGAGACCCAGTACTTC
D: NA; size: NA; V: TRBV5-1; J: TRBJ2-7; length: 14; CDR3: CASSLAEQSYEQYF; DNA: TGCGCCAGCAGCTTGGCCGAGCAGTCCTACGAGCAGTACTTC
D: TRBD1; size: few; V: TRBV5-4; J: TRBJ2-1; length: 17; CDR3: CASSFSVDQGATNEQFF; DNA: TGTGCCAGCAGCTTCAGTGTCGACCAGGGGGCTACGAATGAGCAGTTCTTC
D: NA; size: NA; V: TRBV4-3; J: TRBJ2-2; length: 18; CDR3: CASSQDLLGGVDTGELFF; DNA: TGCGCCAGCAGCCAAGATCTTCTCGGGGGAGTAGACACCGGGGAGCTGTTTTTT
D: NA; size: few; V: TRBV19; J: TRBJ2-2; length: 13; CDR3: CASLGVNTGELFF; DNA: TGTGCCAGCCTAGGGGTGAACACCGGGGAGCTGTTTTTT
D: NA; size: many; V: TRBV28; J: TRBJ2-7; length: 15; CDR3: CASATGTPTSYEQYF; DNA: TGTGCCAGTGCTACCGGGACACCGACCTCCTACGAGCAGTACTTC
D: TRBD1; size: NA; V: TRBV29-1; J: TRBJ2-7; length: 13; CDR3: CSVGDRDRVEQYF; DNA: TGCAGCGTTGGGGACCGGGACAGGGTCGAGCAGTACTTC
D: NA; size: NA; V: TRBV5-1; J: TRBJ2-5; length: 15; CDR3: CASSFAGQPMETQYF; DNA: TGCGCCAGCAGTTTCGCGGGGCAACCTATGGAGACCCAGTACTTC
D: NA; size: few; V: TRBV7-2; J: TRBJ2-6; length: 15; CDR3: CASSLEISGANVLTF; DNA: TGTGCCAGCAGCTTAGAAATATCTGGGGCCAACGTCCTGACTTTC
D: NA; size: NA; V: TRBV7-2; J: TRBJ2-2; length: 17; CDR3: CASTLGPNTANTGELFF; DNA: TGTGCCAGCACCCTAGGCCCCAACACTGCGAACACCGGGGAGCTGTTTTTT
D: TRBD1; size: NA; V: TRBV7-2; J: TRBJ2-5; length: 15; CDR3: CASSLAGQGVETQYF; DNA: TGTGCCAGCAGCTTGGCGGGACAGGGGGTAGAGACCCAGTACTTC
D: NA; size: NA; V: TRBV5-6; J: TRBJ2-7; length: 14; CDR3: CASSFPNDNGEQYF; DNA: TGTGCCAGCAGCTTTCCCAATGACAATGGCGAGCAGTACTTC
D: TRBD1; size: NA; V: TRBV29-1; J: TRBJ1-2; length: 14; CDR3: CSVEAPDRGHGYTF; DNA: TGCAGCGTTGAAGCCCCAGACAGGGGCCATGGCTACACCTTC
D: NA; size: NA; V: TRBV7-9; J: TRBJ2-1; length: 12; CDR3: CASSSGQTPGFF; DNA: TGTGCCAGCAGCTCGGGGCAGACCCCGGGGTTCTTC
D: NA; size: NA; V: TRBV28; J: TRBJ2-7; length: 14; CDR3: CASSSSTVTYEQYF; DNA: TGTGCCAGCAGTTCCTCGACAGTCACCTACGAGCAGTACTTC
D: TRBD1; size: NA; V: TRBV27; J: TRBJ1-5; length: 15; CDR3: CASRDQGAGNQPQHF; DNA: TGTGCCAGCAGGGACCAGGGGGCCGGCAATCAGCCCCAGCATTTT
D: TRBD1; size: many; V: TRBV4-3; J: TRBJ1-4; length: 16; CDR3: CASSQLRTGQGEKLFF; DNA: TGCGCCAGCAGCCAACTTCGGACAGGGCAGGGAGAAAAACTGTTTTTT
D: TRBD1; size: few; V: TRBV7-2; J: TRBJ2-3; length: 14; CDR3: CASRTGGWTDTQYF; DNA: TGTGCCAGCAGAACAGGGGGCTGGACAGATACGCAGTATTTT
D: NA; size: few; V: TRBV5-6; J: TRBJ1-2; length: 12; CDR3: CASSLDVLANTF; DNA: TGTGCCAGCAGCTTGGACGTGTTGGCAAACACCTTC
D: NA; size: few; V: TRBV9; J: TRBJ2-2; length: 15; CDR3: CASSGRTRNTGELFF; DNA: TGTGCCAGCAGCGGACGGACAAGGAACACCGGGGAGCTGTTTTTT
D: NA; size: few; V: TRBV7-2; J: TRBJ2-5; length: 16; CDR3: CASSLAGGGVQETQYF; DNA: TGTGCCAGCAGCTTAGCCGGGGGCGGGGTCCAAGAGACCCAGTACTTC
D: TRBD1; size: few; V: TRBV9; J: TRBJ1-6; length: 15; CDR3: CASSVEGQYNSPLHF; DNA: TGTGCCAGCAGCGTAGAGGGACAGTATAATTCACCCCTCCACTTT
D: NA; size: NA; V: TRBV5-6; J: TRBJ1-2; length: 13; CDR3: CASSPGGQNGYTF; DNA: TGTGCCAGCAGCCCCGGGGGGCAGAACGGCTACACCTTC
D: NA; size: NA; V: TRBV7-2; J: TRBJ2-3; length: 17; CDR3: CASSSPQRDASTDTQYF; DNA: TGTGCCAGCAGCTCTCCCCAGAGGGACGCGAGCACAGATACGCAGTATTTT
D: NA; size: few; V: TRBV6-6; J: TRBJ1-5; length: 15; CDR3: CASSYWGDSNQPQHF; DNA: TGTGCCAGCAGTTACTGGGGGGATAGCAATCAGCCCCAGCATTTT
D: TRBD1; size: few; V: TRBV7-9; J: TRBJ2-1; length: 15; CDR3: CASSSVGTGDNEQFF; DNA: TGTGCCAGCAGCTCCGTGGGGACAGGGGACAATGAGCAGTTCTTC
D: NA; size: many; V: TRBV18; J: TRBJ1-2; length: 14; CDR3: CASSPRQENYGYTF; DNA: TGTGCCAGCTCACCACGACAGGAGAACTATGGCTACACCTTC
D: TRBD1; size: NA; V: TRBV5-1; J: TRBJ1-1; length: 16; CDR3: CASSTGTGLGNTEAFF; DNA: TGCGCCAGCAGCACTGGGACAGGGCTTGGGAACACTGAAGCTTTCTTT
D: NA; size: NA; V: TRBV27; J: TRBJ1-2; length: 12; CDR3: CASSLDRYGYTF; DNA: TGTGCCAGCAGTTTGGACCGCTATGGCTACACCTTC
D: TRBD1; size: NA; V: TRBV4-3; J: TRBJ2-2; length: 17; CDR3: CASSQGGGTGVLGELFF; DNA: TGCGCCAGCAGCCAAGGTGGAGGGACAGGGGTTTTAGGGGAGCTGTTTTTT
D: NA; size: NA; V: TRBV5-1; J: TRBJ1-5; length: 13; CDR3: CASSLGLNQPQHF; DNA: TGCGCCAGCAGCTTGGGCCTCAATCAGCCCCAGCATTTT
D: TRBD1; size: NA; V: TRBV10-2; J: TRBJ2-7; length: 15; CDR3: CASSVPRTGPYEQYF; DNA: TGCGCCAGCAGTGTTCCCCGGACAGGTCCCTACGAGCAGTACTTC
D: TRBD1; size: NA; V: TRBV5-1; J: TRBJ2-7; length: 12; CDR3: CASTGQGYEQYF; DNA: TGCGCCAGCACGGGACAGGGGTACGAGCAGTACTTC
D: TRBD1; size: few; V: TRBV29-1; J: TRBJ2-5; length: 14; CDR3: CSVEAAGGGETQYF; DNA: TGCAGCGTTGAAGCGGCAGGGGGCGGGGAGACCCAGTACTTC
D: TRBD2; size: few; V: TRBV6-5; J: TRBJ2-1; length: 16; CDR3: CASSSLRGGSYNEQFF; DNA: TGTGCCAGCAGTTCCTTGCGGGGGGGCTCGTACAATGAGCAGTTCTTC
D: NA; size: few; V: TRBV19; J: TRBJ2-3; length: 14; CDR3: CASRSGPGTDTQYF; DNA: TGTGCCAGTAGATCGGGACCCGGCACAGATACGCAGTATTTT
D: TRBD2; size: NA; V: TRBV9; J: TRBJ2-2; length: 17; CDR3: CASSPSPLAVNTGELFF; DNA: TGTGCCAGCAGCCCCTCGCCACTAGCGGTTAACACCGGGGAGCTGTTTTTT
D: NA; size: few; V: TRBV15; J: TRBJ1-2; length: 13; CDR3: CATSRVEGYGYTF; DNA: TGTGCCACCAGCAGAGTCGAAGGCTATGGCTACACCTTC
D: NA; size: few; V: TRBV5-6; J: TRBJ1-2; length: 13; CDR3: CASSLVSNYGYTF; DNA: TGTGCCAGCAGCTTGGTATCTAACTATGGCTACACCTTC
D: NA; size: few; V: TRBV20-1; J: TRBJ2-4; length: 11; CDR3: CSAPQRNIQYF; DNA: TGCAGTGCTCCCCAGAGAAACATTCAGTACTTC
D: NA; size: many; V: TRBV2; J: TRBJ1-6; length: 14; CDR3: CASRGTAVNSPLHF; DNA: TGTGCCAGCAGGGGGACGGCCGTTAATTCACCCCTCCACTTT
D: TRBD2; size: NA; V: TRBV7-2; J: TRBJ2-1; length: 18; CDR3: CASSLLAGGQSSYNEQFF; DNA: TGTGCCAGCAGCTTACTAGCGGGGGGGCAGAGCTCCTACAATGAGCAGTTCTTC
D: TRBD1; size: NA; V: TRBV6-6; J: TRBJ1-6; length: 14; CDR3: CASRRDRYNSPLHF; DNA: TGTGCCAGCAGACGGGACAGGTATAATTCACCCCTCCACTTT
D: TRBD1; size: many; V: TRBV5-8; J: TRBJ2-2; length: 15; CDR3: CASSSRDRGAGELFF; DNA: TGTGCCAGCAGCTCCCGGGACAGGGGTGCGGGGGAGCTGTTTTTT
D: TRBD1; size: NA; V: TRBV6-6; J: TRBJ2-7; length: 14; CDR3: CASSPPGQGYEQYF; DNA: TGTGCCAGCAGTCCACCCGGACAGGGTTACGAGCAGTACTTC
D: NA; size: NA; V: TRBV10-3; J: TRBJ1-1; length: 13; CDR3: CAISYQGNTEAFF; DNA: TGTGCCATCAGTTACCAGGGGAACACTGAAGCTTTCTTT